This TCR beta chain was documented in a study of regulatory T cells in long-lasting Graves disease. Study-level points and caveats: Persistent Graves' cases showed lower TCR diversity than newly diagnosed cases. Comparison showed that persistent patients shared more public clonotypes (about 2,800) than new patients (roughly 1,000).

Stated time point: persistent/refractory GD, antithyroid drugs over 5 years with positive TRAb. Generation of the TCR library employed RNA extracted from PBMCs. This clonotype was observed many times. Antigen unknown. Libraries of TCR beta came from iRepertoire HTBI primers plus Arm-PCR of CDR3 regions. TCRdb used MiXCR to reprocess the multiplex PCR reads, holding one entry per CDR3 protein. The repertoire holds about 400,000 distinct CDR3 sequences, with less than 25% as singletons. Sequencing used peripheral blood mononuclear cells (PBMCs), obtained when the disease was refractory, from a patient treated with antithyroid drugs. This clonotype was sampled from a female donor with Graves disease.

The CDR3 sequence: CASSITGGEAFF. CDR3 bases: TGTGCCAGCAGTATTACAGGGGGTGAAGCTTTCTTT. V gene TRBV28 combines with J gene TRBJ1-1; 8 nucleotides align to TRBD1. The germline V gene encodes CDR1 MDHEN and CDR2 SYDVKM. The CDR3 contains 12 residues. The junction had 3 bases not matched to a gene; V was cut back by 5 bases and J by 7 bases.